Listed here are 10 T cell receptor beta chains from one sample, sequenced in a study of a mutant IDH1 vaccine in newly diagnosed glioma. Time point described: week 35, safety follow-up. Doses of 300 ug of mutant IDH1 20-mer peptide were given with topical imiquimod. The antigens these receptors bind are not known. Generated by immunoSEQ multiplex PCR, the TCRdb table keeps only in-frame clones and is missing some. The table lists about 27,000 clones, roughly 83% of them singletons. Sequenced here: PBMCs, sampled from a glioma patient whose treatment included an IDH1 peptide vaccine. The receptors derive from a man younger than 40 with glioma.

V and J are TRBV11-1 and TRBJ2-3, with 8 bases fitting TRBD2. CDR3 length: 16 residues. V gave up 0 bases and J gave up 6 bases; unmatched junction bases: 8. Germline CDR1 is SGHAT and CDR2 is FQDESV (reference sequence). The CDR3 sequence is CASSLARGLGPDTQYF. In nucleotides, the CDR3 is TGTGCCAGCAGCTTAGCGCGGGGACTAGGACCCGATACGCAGTATTTT.

This clone was detected only a few times. This chain links TRBV30 with TRBJ2-7; no clear D gene. V lost 5 bases, J lost 4 bases, and 18 bases lay in between. Looked up from germline, CDR1 is GTSNPN and CDR2 is SVGIG (reference sequence). This CDR3 region has 14 residues. CDR3 nucleotide sequence: TGTGCCTGGGGAGAGGCCCGGGCTCCTTACGAGCAGTACTTC. Protein sequence: CAWGEARAPYEQYF.

The chain has TRBV5-1 and TRBJ1-4; D might be TRBD1 (5 bases). The V gene lost 1 base and the J gene lost 3 bases, with 10 bases spanning the gap. From germline, CDR1 is SGHRS and CDR2 YFSETQ. CDR3 size: 15 residues. Here the CDR3 DNA reads TGCGCCAGCAGCTTGTGGGACCCATCTAATGAAAAACTGTTTTTT. Protein: CASSLWDPSNEKLFF.

The sample holds a few counts of this clone. The chain has TRBV5-1 and TRBJ1-1, with a possible D match to TRBD1 (5 bases). Trimming took off 5 bases at V and 2 bases at J, with 10 bases between the two ends. In germline, CDR1 is SGHRS, CDR2 YFSETQ. The CDR3 length is 13 residues. The CDR3 region has the DNA TGCGCCAGCAGACTTAGGGGAAACACTGAAGCTTTCTTT. This gives the protein CASRLRGNTEAFF.

The chain carries TRBV7-2 and TRBJ2-7; maybe TRBD2 (7 bases). V was shortened by 3 bases and J by 6 bases, with 15 bases between the two germline ends. The CDR3 length is 14 residues. Germline V CDR1 and CDR2: SGHTA, FQGNSA. As DNA, the CDR3 is TGTGCCAGCAGCTTTAGTCGGCGGGGGCTCGAGCAGTACTTC. Amino acids: CASSFSRRGLEQYF. The variable domain in full, with the rest retrieved from reference TRBV7-2 and TRBJ2-7, is GAGVSQSPSNKVTEKGKDVELRCDPISGHTALYWYRQSLGQGLEFLIYFQGNSAPDKSGLPSDRFSAERTGGSVSTLTIQRTQQEDSAVYLCASSFSRRGLEQYFGPGTRLTVT.

V is TRBV6-5 and J is TRBJ1-2, with TRBD1 matching over 10 bases. The CDR3 has 16 amino acids. Germline-derived CDR1 and CDR2 are MNHEY and SVGAGI. The V segment lost 0 bases and the J segment 6 bases; nucleotides outside the gene matches: 7. The CDR3 protein is CASSYSKGTGVHGYTF. CDR3 sequence (DNA): TGTGCCAGCAGTTACTCGAAAGGGACAGGGGTACATGGCTACACCTTC.

The V call is TRBV5-1, the J call TRBJ1-6, with a possible D match to TRBD1 (5 bases). The length of the CDR3 is 14 residues. Germline CDR1 is SGHRS and CDR2 is YFSETQ. V lost 2 bases and J lost 8, with 11 bases in between. The CDR3 DNA is TGCGCCAGCAGCTTAATACAGGCTGATTCACCCCTCCACTTT. Protein product: CASSLIQADSPLHF.

The CDR3 reads CASGLEMNTEAFF. In DNA, the CDR3 is TGTGCTAGTGGTTTGGAAATGAACACTGAAGCTTTCTTT. This chain links TRBV12-5 with TRBJ1-1; D remains ambiguous. The V gene lost 1 base and the J gene lost 0 bases, with 3 bases spanning the gap. This CDR3 spans 13 amino acids. CDR1 and CDR2 (germline): LGHNT, FRNRAP.

The V call is TRBV4-2, the J call TRBJ2-5; 10 nucleotides match TRBD2. The J segment lost 5 bases and the V segment lost 0 bases, leaving 6 bases of the junction unmatched. Looked up from germline, CDR1 is LGHNA and CDR2 is YNFKEQ. This CDR3 is 16 amino acids long. Here the CDR3 reads CASSQEEAGGIETQYF. The CDR3 coding sequence is TGTGCCAGCAGCCAAGAGGAAGCGGGAGGGATTGAGACCCAGTACTTC.

The V gene is TRBV9, the J gene TRBJ1-2, with 8 bases aligning to TRBD1. Trimming at V came to 4 bases and at J to 0 bases, leaving 17 bases not matched to a gene. The CDR3 is 19 amino acids. Looked up from germline, CDR1 is SGDLS and CDR2 is YYNGEE. Here the CDR3 reads CASSPWTVGQGISNYGYTF. The CDR3 DNA reads as TGTGCCAGCAGCCCGTGGACCGTTGGACAGGGAATTTCTAACTATGGCTACACCTTC.